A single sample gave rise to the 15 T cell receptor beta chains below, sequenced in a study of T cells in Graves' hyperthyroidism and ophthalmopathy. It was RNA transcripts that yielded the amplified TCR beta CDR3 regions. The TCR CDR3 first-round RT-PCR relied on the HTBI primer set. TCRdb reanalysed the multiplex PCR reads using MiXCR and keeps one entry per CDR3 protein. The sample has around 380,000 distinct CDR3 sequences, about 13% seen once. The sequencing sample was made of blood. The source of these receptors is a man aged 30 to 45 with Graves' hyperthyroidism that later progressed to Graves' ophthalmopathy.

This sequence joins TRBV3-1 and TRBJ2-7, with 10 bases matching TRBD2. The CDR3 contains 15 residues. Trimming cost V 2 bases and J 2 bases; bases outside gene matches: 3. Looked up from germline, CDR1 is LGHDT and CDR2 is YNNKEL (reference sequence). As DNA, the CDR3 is TGTGCCAGCAGCCAACTAGCGGGGGCCCCCTACGAGCAGTACTTC. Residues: CASSQLAGAPYEQYF.

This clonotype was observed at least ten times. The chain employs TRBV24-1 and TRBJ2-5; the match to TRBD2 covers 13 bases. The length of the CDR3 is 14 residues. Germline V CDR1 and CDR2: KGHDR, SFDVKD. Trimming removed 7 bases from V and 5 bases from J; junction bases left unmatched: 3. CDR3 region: CATSTSGGGETQYF. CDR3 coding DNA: TGTGCCACCAGCACTAGCGGGGGGGGGGAGACCCAGTACTTC.

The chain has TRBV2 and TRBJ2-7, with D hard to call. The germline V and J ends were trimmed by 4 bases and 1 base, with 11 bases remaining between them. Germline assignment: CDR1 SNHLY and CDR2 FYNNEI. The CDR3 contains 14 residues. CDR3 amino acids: CASSAPTQSYEQYF. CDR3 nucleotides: TGTGCCAGCAGTGCACCAACGCAGTCCTACGAGCAGTACTTC.

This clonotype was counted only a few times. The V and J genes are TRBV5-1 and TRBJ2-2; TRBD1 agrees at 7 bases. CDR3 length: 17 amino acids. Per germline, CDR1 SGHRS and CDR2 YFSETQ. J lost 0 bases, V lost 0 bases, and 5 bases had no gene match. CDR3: CASSLARGPTNTGELFF. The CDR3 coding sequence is TGCGCCAGCAGCTTGGCTAGGGGGCCGACGAACACCGGGGAGCTGTTTTTT.

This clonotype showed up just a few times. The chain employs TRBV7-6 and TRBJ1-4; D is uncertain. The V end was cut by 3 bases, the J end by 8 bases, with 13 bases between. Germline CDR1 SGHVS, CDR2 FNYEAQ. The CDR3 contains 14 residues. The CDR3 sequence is CASSFTPTQEKLFF. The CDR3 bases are TGTGCCAGCAGCTTTACTCCTACTCAGGAAAAACTGTTTTTT.

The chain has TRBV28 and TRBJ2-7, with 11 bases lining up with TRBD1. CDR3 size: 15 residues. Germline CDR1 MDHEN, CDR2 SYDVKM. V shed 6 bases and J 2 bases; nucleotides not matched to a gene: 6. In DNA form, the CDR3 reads TGTGCCAGCAGCGGACAGGGGGCTTTAGCCTACGAGCAGTACTTC. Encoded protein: CASSGQGALAYEQYF.

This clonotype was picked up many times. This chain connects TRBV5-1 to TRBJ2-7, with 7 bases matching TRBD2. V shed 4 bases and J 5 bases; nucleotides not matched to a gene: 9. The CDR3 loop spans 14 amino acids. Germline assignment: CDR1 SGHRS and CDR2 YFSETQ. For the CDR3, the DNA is TGCGCCAGCAGCGGAGGGAGGGGCTACGACGAGCAGTACTTC. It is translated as CASSGGRGYDEQYF.

The CDR3 nucleotides are TGTGCCAGCAGCGCCTCCCGGGGAGATAATTCACCCCTCCACTTT. Protein product: CASSASRGDNSPLHF. V gene TRBV7-8 combines with J gene TRBJ1-6, with D hard to call. Trimming removed 5 bases at V and 5 bases at J, with 13 bases between. There are 15 residues in the CDR3. Germline loops: CDR1 SGHVS, CDR2 FQNEAQ.

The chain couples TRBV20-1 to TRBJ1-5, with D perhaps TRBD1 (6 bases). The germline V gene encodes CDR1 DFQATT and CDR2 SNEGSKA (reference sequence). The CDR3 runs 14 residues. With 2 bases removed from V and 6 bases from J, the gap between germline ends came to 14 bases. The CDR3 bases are TGCAGTGCTAGACAGGGGCAGGGCGGTCAGCCCCAGCATTTT. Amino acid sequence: CSARQGQGGQPQHF.

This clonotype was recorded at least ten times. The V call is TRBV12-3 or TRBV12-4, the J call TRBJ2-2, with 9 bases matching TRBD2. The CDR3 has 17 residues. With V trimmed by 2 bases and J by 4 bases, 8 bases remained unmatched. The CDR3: CASSLKSGGIFTGELFF. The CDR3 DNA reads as TGTGCCAGCAGTTTAAAAAGCGGGGGGATTTTCACCGGGGAGCTGTTTTTT.

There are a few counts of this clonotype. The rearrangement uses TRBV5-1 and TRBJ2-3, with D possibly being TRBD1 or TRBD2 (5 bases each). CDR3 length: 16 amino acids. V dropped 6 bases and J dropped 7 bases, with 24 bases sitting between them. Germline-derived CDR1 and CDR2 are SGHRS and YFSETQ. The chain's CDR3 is CASTLGASRIGNTQYF. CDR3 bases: TGCGCCAGCACCCTAGGGGCTAGCCGGATAGGAAATACGCAGTATTTT. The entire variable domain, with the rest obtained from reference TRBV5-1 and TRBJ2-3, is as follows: KAGVTQTPRYLIKTRGQQVTLSCSPISGHRSVSWYQQTPGQGLQFLFEYFSETQRNKGNFPGRFSGRQFSNSRSEMNVSTLELGDSALYLCASTLGASRIGNTQYFGPGTRLTVL.

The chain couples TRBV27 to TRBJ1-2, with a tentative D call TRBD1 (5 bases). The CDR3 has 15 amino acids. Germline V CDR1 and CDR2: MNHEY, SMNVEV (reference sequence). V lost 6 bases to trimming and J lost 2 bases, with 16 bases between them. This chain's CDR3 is CASSLSGYINYGYTF. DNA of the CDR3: TGTGCCAGCAGCCTTTCAGGGTATATCAACTATGGCTACACCTTC.

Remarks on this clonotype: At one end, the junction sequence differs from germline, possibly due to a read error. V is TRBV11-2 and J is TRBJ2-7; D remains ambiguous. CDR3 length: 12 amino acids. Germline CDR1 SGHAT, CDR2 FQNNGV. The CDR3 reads CASSSSRSELYF. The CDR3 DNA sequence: TGTGCCAGCAGCTCGTCTCGTTCCGAGCTGTACTTC. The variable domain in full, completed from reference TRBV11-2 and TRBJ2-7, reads EAGVAQSPRYKIIEKRQSVAFWCNPISGHATLYWYQQILGQGPKLLIQFQNNGVVDDSQLPKDRFSAERLKGVDSTLKIQPAKLEDSAVYLCASSSSRSELYFGPGTRLTVT.

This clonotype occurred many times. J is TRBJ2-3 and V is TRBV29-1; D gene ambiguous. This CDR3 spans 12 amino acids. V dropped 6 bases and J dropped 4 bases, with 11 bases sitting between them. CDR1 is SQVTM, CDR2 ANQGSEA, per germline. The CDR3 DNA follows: TGCAGCGTCCCAGGACGATCAGATACGCAGTATTTT. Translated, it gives CSVPGRSDTQYF.

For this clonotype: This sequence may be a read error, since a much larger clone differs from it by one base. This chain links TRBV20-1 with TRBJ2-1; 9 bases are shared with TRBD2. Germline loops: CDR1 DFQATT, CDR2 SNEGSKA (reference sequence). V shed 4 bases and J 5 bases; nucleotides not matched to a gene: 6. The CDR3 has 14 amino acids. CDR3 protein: CSANSGGRHNEQFF. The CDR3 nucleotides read TGCAGTGCTAATAGCGGGGGCCGGCACAATGAGCAGTTCTTC.